These T cell receptor beta chains were read from a single sample in a study of CD8 T cell repertoires and HIV-1 epitope variants. The table came from immunoSEQ multiplex PCR; TCRdb's copy has only in-frame clones and leaves some out. The data contain about 90,000 clones, roughly four fifths of them singletons. Sample: uncultured baseline CD8+ T cells from peripheral blood mononuclear cells (PBMCs). The receptors originated from a male donor with HIV. Each CDR3 is given with its conserved first and last residue. The order of the fields is V gene, J gene, clone size, D gene, CDR3 DNA, CDR3 protein. A D gene is named only where the DNA matches it firmly. Expanded clones get a size class; other rows say once, few or many, or leave the size out.

V: TRBV30
J: TRBJ2-3
size: few
D: .
DNA: TGTGCCTGGAGTCGTATAGCCGTAACAGATACGCAGTATTTT
CDR3: CAWSRIAVTDTQYF

V: TRBV7-3
J: TRBJ2-7
size: .
D: TRBD1
DNA: TGTGCCAGCAGCTTATCTGGACAGGGGTTCTACGAGCAGTACTTC
CDR3: CASSLSGQGFYEQYF

V: TRBV28
J: TRBJ1-3
size: .
D: .
DNA: TGTGCCAGCAGTAGGGATGCCGGAAACACCATATATTTT
CDR3: CASSRDAGNTIYF

V: TRBV19
J: TRBJ1-4
size: once
D: .
DNA: TGTGCCAGTACCCTCGGGGTTTCAACTAATGAAAAACTGTTTTTT
CDR3: CASTLGVSTNEKLFF

V: TRBV6-1
J: TRBJ1-1
size: .
D: .
DNA: TGTGCCAGCACAGGGGCCCGTTGGGGCACTGAAGCTTTCTTT
CDR3: CASTGARWGTEAFF

V: TRBV13
J: TRBJ2-1
size: .
D: TRBD2
DNA: TGTGCCAGCAGCTTAGAAAGCCCCTTTTCGACTAGCGGCCCTCCCTACAATGAGCAGTTCTTC
CDR3: CASSLESPFSTSGPPYNEQFF

V: TRBV19
J: TRBJ1-3
size: .
D: .
DNA: TGTGCCAGTAGTATCCAGGGAAACACCATATATTTT
CDR3: CASSIQGNTIYF

V: TRBV29-1
J: TRBJ1-1
size: .
D: TRBD1
DNA: TGCAGCATAACCCGAAACAGGGGGCGGACTGAAGCTTTCTTT
CDR3: CSITRNRGRTEAFF

V: TRBV2
J: TRBJ2-1
size: .
D: .
DNA: TGTGCCAGCAGTGGATCCCATGAGCAGTTCTTC
CDR3: CASSGSHEQFF

V: TRBV28
J: TRBJ2-7
size: .
D: TRBD2
DNA: TGTGCCAGCAGTTGGGGTCCGGGAGGACGGGCCGAGCAGTACTTC
CDR3: CASSWGPGGRAEQYF

V: TRBV5-6
J: TRBJ1-5
size: .
D: TRBD1
DNA: TGTGCCAGCAGCTTGGGTCCGACAGGGGGCCATCAGCCCCAGCATTTT
CDR3: CASSLGPTGGHQPQHF

V: TRBV12-5
J: TRBJ2-6
size: .
D: .
DNA: TGTGCTAGTGGGGTCTCTGGGGCCAACGTCCTGACTTTC
CDR3: CASGVSGANVLTF

V: TRBV9
J: TRBJ2-5
size: .
D: TRBD1
DNA: TGTGCCAGCAGCGAGGATCGTCAGGGGGTCGGAAAGACCCAGTACTTC
CDR3: CASSEDRQGVGKTQYF

V: TRBV30
J: TRBJ2-3
size: few
D: TRBD2
DNA: TGTGCCTGGACATCAACTAGCGCGGGGGGTGCAGGTACGCAGTATTTT
CDR3: CAWTSTSAGGAGTQYF

V: TRBV18
J: TRBJ2-7
size: .
D: .
DNA: TGTGCCAGCTCACCGGACAGTAAGAACGAGCAGTACTTC
CDR3: CASSPDSKNEQYF

V: TRBV30
J: TRBJ1-6
size: .
D: .
DNA: TGTGCCTGGAGTCCGGGCAGGGATGATTCACCCCTCCACTTT
CDR3: CAWSPGRDDSPLHF

V: TRBV5-5
J: TRBJ2-7
size: .
D: TRBD1
DNA: TGTGCCAGCAGCTTGGGAGGACAGGGGGCGTACGAGCAGTACTTC
CDR3: CASSLGGQGAYEQYF

V: TRBV5-1
J: TRBJ2-1
size: few
D: .
DNA: TGCGCCAGCAGCTTCCACGGTGAGGAGCAGTTCTTC
CDR3: CASSFHGEEQFF

V: TRBV7-3
J: TRBJ2-7
size: .
D: .
DNA: TGTGCCAGCAGCTGGTTTGTGGCAGGGGAGGACGAGCAGTACTTC
CDR3: CASSWFVAGEDEQYF

V: TRBV6-1
J: TRBJ2-7
size: .
D: .
DNA: TGTGCCAGCAGTGAAGCCGTAGGGTACGAGCAGTACTTC
CDR3: CASSEAVGYEQYF

V: TRBV27
J: TRBJ1-1
size: .
D: .
DNA: TGTGCCAGCAGAACCGGAGGCCCCGTGAACACTGAAGCTTTCTTT
CDR3: CASRTGGPVNTEAFF

V: TRBV7-8
J: TRBJ2-7
size: .
D: .
DNA: TGTGCCAGCAGCTTAGTGACAGGCTCCTACGAGCAGTACTTC
CDR3: CASSLVTGSYEQYF

V: TRBV28
J: TRBJ2-3
size: .
D: TRBD2
DNA: TGTGCCAGCAGTTTAGGGCTAGCGGGGGGGATCGGCACAGATACGCAGTATTTT
CDR3: CASSLGLAGGIGTDTQYF

V: TRBV27
J: TRBJ1-3
size: .
D: .
DNA: TGTGCCAGCAGTGGGGGAAGCTCTGGAAACACCATATATTTT
CDR3: CASSGGSSGNTIYF

V: TRBV5-1
J: TRBJ2-3
size: once
D: TRBD1
DNA: TGCGCCAGCAGCCTTAGAAAGACAGGGGCAGATACGCAGTATTTT
CDR3: CASSLRKTGADTQYF

V: TRBV15
J: TRBJ2-5
size: .
D: .
DNA: TGTGCCACCAGCAGAGATAATTGGGAGACCCAGTACTTC
CDR3: CATSRDNWETQYF

V: TRBV5-6
J: TRBJ1-2
size: .
D: .
DNA: TGTGCCAGCAGGGTGGACACCAACTATGGCTACACCTTC
CDR3: CASRVDTNYGYTF

V: TRBV6-6
J: TRBJ1-2
size: .
D: .
DNA: TGTGCCAGCAGTACGCCCAGGGGCCCAGGGAATGGCTACACCTTC
CDR3: CASSTPRGPGNGYTF

V: TRBV30
J: TRBJ2-3
size: once
D: .
DNA: TGTGCCTGGACGGAGACAGATACGCAGTATTTT
CDR3: CAWTETDTQYF

V: TRBV7-2
J: TRBJ2-1
size: .
D: .
DNA: TGTGCCAGCAGCTTAGGGTGGACCGGGGATGAGCAGTTCTTC
CDR3: CASSLGWTGDEQFF

V: TRBV29-1
J: TRBJ2-5
size: .
D: TRBD2
DNA: TGCAGCGTTCACTCTAGCGGGGGGCAAGAGACCCAGTACTTC
CDR3: CSVHSSGGQETQYF

V: TRBV28
J: TRBJ1-2
size: .
D: .
DNA: TGTGCCAGTCAATTCGGGGGGTGGAACTATGGCTACACCTTC
CDR3: CASQFGGWNYGYTF

V: TRBV7-9
J: TRBJ1-1
size: .
D: .
DNA: TGTGCCAGCTCCCTTTATATGGGCGACACTGAAGCTTTCTTT
CDR3: CASSLYMGDTEAFF

V: TRBV5-4
J: TRBJ2-7
size: .
D: .
DNA: TGTGCCAGCAATAACCGGGACGGCGGATACTACGAGCAGTACTTC
CDR3: CASNNRDGGYYEQYF

V: TRBV9
J: TRBJ1-3
size: .
D: TRBD1
DNA: TGTGCCAGCAGCGTAGAAGGGGGCGAAAACACCATATATTTT
CDR3: CASSVEGGENTIYF

V: TRBV7-6
J: TRBJ2-6
size: .
D: TRBD1
DNA: TGTGCCAGCAGCTTTTCGACAGGGGAAATCTCTGGGGCCAACGTCCTGACTTTC
CDR3: CASSFSTGEISGANVLTF

V: TRBV2
J: TRBJ2-5
size: .
D: TRBD2
DNA: TGTGCCAGCAGAGGATGGACTAGCGGGGGGCAAGAGACCCAGTACTTC
CDR3: CASRGWTSGGQETQYF

V: TRBV7-6
J: TRBJ1-1
size: .
D: .
DNA: TGTGCCAGCAGCGCCCGGGGGGACACTGAAGCTTTCTTT
CDR3: CASSARGDTEAFF

V: TRBV19
J: TRBJ1-5
size: .
D: .
DNA: TGTGCCAGTAGTATGGACATCAGCAGCAATCAGCCCCAGCATTTT
CDR3: CASSMDISSNQPQHF